The following is a T cell receptor beta chain sequence with its context. These data belong to a study of cytomegalovirus exposure and HLA in healthy donors. The CDR3 sequence is 15 residues long. Germline CDR1 and CDR2: LGHNA and YNFKEQ. V was pared by 4 bases and J by 1 base, with 5 bases of the junction left unmatched. Use of 60 Vbeta and 13 Jbeta primers characterized the PCR. The data were produced by immunoSEQ multiplex PCR, yet TCRdb's version contains in-frame clones alone and is incomplete. The sample consists of roughly 200,000 clones, more than 65% of them appearing once. Sequencing used PBMCs. This rearrangement joins TRBV4-2 to TRBJ1-2, with 8 bases lining up with TRBD1. The clonotype comes from a man aged 18 to 30 in good health and CMV-seronegative. CDR3 residues: CASSPRDRNNYGYTF. The DNA of the CDR3 is TGTGCCAGCAGCCCCCGGGACAGGAATAACTATGGCTACACCTTC.